This TCR beta chain derives from a study of blood T cell repertoires in COVID-19. Study-level information: In each case, the material was cDNA or gDNA derived from T cells, B-cell-depleted T cells, or PBMCs.

Cohort assignment relied on participant-reported clinical history. Among Cohort 3 donors, those recovered had two negative PCRs, clearance, or symptom resolution. Method: immunoSEQ multiplex PCR; TCRdb's copy keeps in-frame clones and lacks some. The repertoire consists of roughly 310,000 clones, with 70% to 90% occurring once and the leading ten covering around a tenth. The sequenced material came from PBMCs or T cells enriched from blood (not recorded which). This sequence originates from a woman aged 40 to 55 who had recovered from COVID-19.

This chain's CDR3 is CASSVREENYGYTF. CDR3 sequence (DNA): TGTGCCAGCAGCGTAAGGGAGGAAAACTATGGCTACACCTTC. V is TRBV9 and J is TRBJ1-2, with D uncertain. With 1 base removed from V and 2 bases from J, the gap between germline ends came to 9 bases. Germline CDR1 and CDR2: SGDLS and YYNGEE. The CDR3 has 14 amino acids. Full variable domain (rest looked up from reference TRBV9 and TRBJ1-2): DSGVTQTPKHLITATGQRVTLRCSPRSGDLSVYWYQQSLDQGLQFLIQYYNGEERAKGNILERFSAQQFPDLHSELNLSSLELGDSALYFCASSVREENYGYTFGSGTRLTVV.